This T cell receptor beta chain was recorded in a study of cytomegalovirus exposure and HLA in healthy donors. PCR amplification relied on 60 Vbeta primers (plus 13 Jbeta primers). Profiling relied on immunoSEQ multiplex PCR, and the TCRdb table lists in-frame clones only, not all of them. The sample lists approximately 130,000 clones, about 8.6% occurring once. Germline values: CDR1 SGHVS, CDR2 FQNEAQ. V shed 4 bases and J shed 5 bases, with 20 bases lying between them. CDR3 length: 16 residues. Sequenced material: PBMCs. V gene TRBV7-8 combines with J gene TRBJ1-2; D might be TRBD1 (5 bases). This clonotype was obtained from a woman aged 40 to 50 in good health and CMV-seropositive. The CDR3 region has the DNA TGTGCCAGCAGCTGGGGTCAATTGGGGCTGGGGTATGGCTACACCTTC. Translated, it gives CASSWGQLGLGYGYTF. Supplemented by reference TRBV7-8 and TRBJ1-2, the full variable domain reads GAGVSQSPRYKVAKRGQDVALRCDPISGHVSLFWYQQALGQGPEFLTYFQNEAQLDKSGLPSDRFFAERPEGSVSTLKIQRTQQEDSAVYLCASSWGQLGLGYGYTFGSGTRLTVV.